These 19 T cell receptor beta chains came from one sample sequenced in a study of metastatic and nonmetastatic thyroid tumors. TCRdb used MiXCR to call clones anew from the PCR reads. The top ten hold about 15% of the sample, which has thousands of clones, under 30% seen once. All patients were treatment-naive before thyroid surgery. The sequencing sample was made of adjacent normal tissue. The source is a female donor with papillary thyroid cancer or a benign thyroid nodule (not recorded which). Some clones in this sample may be carry-over from other donors' samples.

Ten or more counts support this clone. J is TRBJ2-3 and V is TRBV4-1, with 11 bases aligning to TRBD2. The CDR3 extends over 18 amino acids. Germline CDR1 MGHRA, CDR2 YSYEKL. The junction had 12 bases not matched to a gene; V was cut back by 4 bases and J by 3 bases. This CDR3 is CASSPIFLAGGGTDTQYF. DNA of the CDR3: TGCGCCAGCAGCCCCATCTTTCTAGCGGGGGGAGGTACAGATACGCAGTATTTT.

The V gene is TRBV20-1, the J gene TRBJ2-1, with D tentatively TRBD1 (5 bases). This CDR3 has 14 amino acids. V dropped 5 bases and J dropped 8 bases, with 19 bases sitting between them. Germline V gene sequence: CDR1 DFQATT, CDR2 SNEGSKA (reference sequence). In DNA, the CDR3 is TGCAGTGCTTCAAATGGGGCCAGTGTCGATGAGCAGTTCTTC. As protein: CSASNGASVDEQFF.

In its sample, this clone is medium-sized. The chain has TRBV20-1 and TRBJ1-6; no definite D call. CDR1 and CDR2 from the germline V gene are DFQATT and SNEGSKA (reference sequence). V dropped 2 bases and J dropped 0 bases, with 11 bases sitting between them. CDR3 length: 16 residues. CDR3 sequence reads: CSARPPGSSYNSPLHF. DNA of the CDR3: TGCAGTGCTAGACCACCGGGGAGCTCCTATAATTCACCCCTCCACTTT.

The genes are TRBV20-1 and TRBJ1-4, with D perhaps TRBD1 (5 bases). Trimming stripped 2 bases from V and 7 bases from J, with 17 bases between. Germline CDR1 reads DFQATT; CDR2 reads SNEGSKA (reference sequence). The CDR3 contains 15 residues. Here the CDR3 reads CSARNPGGTGEKLFF. The CDR3, as DNA: TGCAGTGCTAGAAATCCCGGCGGGACGGGTGAAAAACTGTTTTTT.

The table lists this clone with a few counts. The chain recombines TRBV6-5 with TRBJ1-1; weak D call: TRBD1 (5 bases). Germline lookup yields CDR1 MNHEY and CDR2 SVGAGI. Trimming took off 0 bases at V and 5 bases at J, with 10 bases between the two ends. This CDR3 region has 14 residues. The CDR3, as DNA: TGTGCCAGCAGTTACTCGACTGGGGGGACTGAAGCTTTCTTT. Translation: CASSYSTGGTEAFF.

This clone has ten or more counts. The chain carries TRBV9 and TRBJ2-3; D ambiguous. Trimming cost V 0 bases and J 2 bases, with 7 bases left between them. The CDR3 consists of 14 residues. CDR1 is SGDLS, CDR2 YYNGEE, per germline. The CDR3 nucleotides read TGTGCCAGCAGCGTAGCCAGAACCACAGATACGCAGTATTTT. It translates to CASSVARTTDTQYF.

The chain joins TRBV7-2 to TRBJ1-2, with D possibly TRBD1 on 6 matching bases. The length of the CDR3 is 14 residues. The ends were cut back, 1 base at V and 4 bases at J, with 10 bases in the middle. Germline V lookup: CDR1 SGHTA, CDR2 FQGNSA. CDR3 nucleotide sequence: TGTGCCAGCAGCTTAGACAGGGACGGCTATGGCTACACCTTC. The encoded protein is CASSLDRDGYGYTF.

The chain employs TRBV20-1 and TRBJ1-6; D is ambiguous. The V and J ends lost 0 bases and 0 bases respectively, with 9 bases between them. CDR1 and CDR2 (germline): DFQATT, SNEGSKA (reference sequence). CDR3 size: 16 residues. This CDR3 is CSARDEGSSYNSPLHF. In nucleotides, the CDR3 is TGCAGTGCTAGAGATGAAGGGAGCTCCTATAATTCACCCCTCCACTTT.

The chain is built from TRBV6-1 and TRBJ1-2; D gene ambiguous. Germline CDR1 reads MNHNS; CDR2 reads SASEGT. The V end lost 7 bases, the J end lost 5 bases, and 20 bases lay between the germline ends. The CDR3 runs 15 residues. The CDR3 region has the DNA TGTGCCAGCATCCCCCGGACTCTGGAGGTATATGGCTACACCTTC. This translates into CASIPRTLEVYGYTF.

This clone has just a few counts. This sequence joins TRBV10-3 and TRBJ2-1, with 12 bases that match TRBD1. The ends lost 5 bases at V and 0 bases at J; junction bases unmatched: 2. This CDR3 is 16 amino acids long. The germline V gene has CDR1 ENHRY and CDR2 SYGVKD. The CDR3 spells CAISPGQGASYNEQFF. DNA of the CDR3: TGTGCCATCAGTCCGGGACAGGGGGCCTCCTACAATGAGCAGTTCTTC.

This chain uses TRBV19 with TRBJ2-1; 8 bases are shared with TRBD2. Per germline, CDR1 LNHDA and CDR2 SQIVND (reference sequence). Trimming cost V 4 bases and J 8 bases; bases outside gene matches: 7. This CDR3 is built from 14 residues. The CDR3 nucleotides read TGTGCCAGTAGTAACGGGAGGGCTTTTTATGAGCAGTTCTTC. Amino acids: CASSNGRAFYEQFF.

V is TRBV6-4 and J is TRBJ2-3; D uncertain. The CDR3 extends over 13 amino acids. Trimming took off 4 bases at V and 2 bases at J, with 7 bases between the two ends. Germline V lookup: CDR1 MRHNA, CDR2 SNTAGT. CDR3 nucleotides: TGTGCCAGCAGTGTCTTTCACACAGATACGCAGTATTTT. Protein sequence: CASSVFHTDTQYF.

The chain employs TRBV5-1 and TRBJ2-3; D is possibly TRBD1 (6 bases). With the DNA end fitting TRBJ1-5 better, the J assignment may be wrong. Germline loops: CDR1 SGHRS, CDR2 YFSETQ. CDR3 size: 18 residues. The CDR3 DNA reads as TGCGCCAGCAGTTTAACTAGCAGGGGCCTGTCTAGCACAGATACGCAGCATTTT. Encoded protein: CASSLTSRGLSSTDTQHF.

By share of the sample, this clone is medium-sized (0.01 to 0.1%). The V gene is TRBV30, the J gene TRBJ2-7; D assignment may be TRBD1 or TRBD2 (5 bases each). Germline CDR1 is GTSNPN and CDR2 is SVGIG (reference sequence). The V end lost 0 bases, the J end lost 0 bases, and 21 bases lay between the germline ends. This CDR3 is 18 amino acids long. The CDR3 sequence: CAWSVGLVSGPNSYEQYF. CDR3 nucleotides: TGTGCCTGGAGTGTTGGTCTCGTTTCGGGGCCCAACTCCTACGAGCAGTACTTC.

The V gene is TRBV5-1, the J gene TRBJ2-1, with D perhaps TRBD1 (5 bases). With 3 bases removed from V and 4 bases from J, the gap between germline ends came to 8 bases. CDR1 is SGHRS and CDR2 is YFSETQ in the germline V gene. The CDR3 length is 13 residues. The CDR3 region is CASSWTPYNEQFF. CDR3 DNA sequence: TGCGCCAGCAGCTGGACACCTTACAATGAGCAGTTCTTC.

In this sample, this clone is medium-sized. This chain uses TRBV20-1 with TRBJ1-1, with 7 bases identical to TRBD1. With 5 bases clipped from V and 5 bases from J, the junction kept 8 bases outside the gene matches. Germline loops: CDR1 DFQATT, CDR2 SNEGSKA (reference sequence). The CDR3 runs 13 residues. DNA of the CDR3: TGCAGTGCTCCGCCAGGGGGTCGGACTGAAGCTTTCTTT. Residues: CSAPPGGRTEAFF.

This clone was seen repeatedly, ten times or more. The chain is built from TRBV9 and TRBJ2-5, with TRBD1 as a possible D gene (5 bases). Germline loops: CDR1 SGDLS, CDR2 YYNGEE. The CDR3 extends over 15 amino acids. V gave up 4 bases and J gave up 5 bases, with 18 bases separating them. The CDR3 loop is CASSPQGATSETQYF. CDR3 nucleotides: TGTGCCAGCAGCCCACAAGGGGCCACCAGCGAGACCCAGTACTTC.

This clone was picked up a small number of times. The J gene is TRBJ1-3, the V gene TRBV28; D unresolved. The CDR3 is 16 amino acids. CDR1 and CDR2 (germline): MDHEN, SYDVKM. Trimming removed 5 bases at V and 0 bases at J, with 14 bases between. The CDR3 is CASSTNTLSSGNTIYF. The CDR3 DNA sequence: TGTGCCAGCAGTACTAACACCTTGAGCTCTGGAAACACCATATATTTT.

This clone is categorized as large. This specimen includes other DNA sequences encoding the same CDR3. V and J are TRBV4-1 and TRBJ1-5, with D unclear. Germline V lookup: CDR1 MGHRA, CDR2 YSYEKL. V lost 1 base and J lost 1, with 8 bases in between. This CDR3 has 15 residues. Written as DNA, the CDR3 is TGCGCCAGCAGCCAAGTTCCTGGCAGCAATCAGCCCCAGCATTTT. It yields the protein CASSQVPGSNQPQHF.